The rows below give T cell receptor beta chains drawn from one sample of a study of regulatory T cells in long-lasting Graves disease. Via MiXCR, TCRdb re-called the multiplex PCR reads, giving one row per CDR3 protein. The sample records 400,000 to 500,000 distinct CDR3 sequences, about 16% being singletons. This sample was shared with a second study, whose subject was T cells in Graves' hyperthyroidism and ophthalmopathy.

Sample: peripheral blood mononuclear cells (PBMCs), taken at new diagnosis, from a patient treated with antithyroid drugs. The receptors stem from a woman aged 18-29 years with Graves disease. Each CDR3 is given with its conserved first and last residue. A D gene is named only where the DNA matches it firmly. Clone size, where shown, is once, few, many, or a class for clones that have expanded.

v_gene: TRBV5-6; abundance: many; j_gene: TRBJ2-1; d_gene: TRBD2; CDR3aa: CASSSKSGRANEQFF; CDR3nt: TGTGCCAGCAGCTCAAAAAGCGGGAGGGCTAATGAGCAGTTCTTC
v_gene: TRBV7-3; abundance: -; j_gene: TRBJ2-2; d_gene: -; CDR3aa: CASSPLNPGELFF; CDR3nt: TGTGCCAGCAGCCCCCTAAATCCCGGGGAGCTGTTTTTT
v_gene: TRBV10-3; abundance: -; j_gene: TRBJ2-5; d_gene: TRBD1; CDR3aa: CAIRGDSQETQYF; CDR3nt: TGTGCCATCAGGGGGGACAGCCAAGAGACCCAGTACTTC
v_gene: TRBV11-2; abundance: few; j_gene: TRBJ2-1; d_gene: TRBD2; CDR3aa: CASSLSGISGSPYNEQFF; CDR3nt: TGTGCCAGCAGCTTATCCGGGATAAGCGGGAGTCCCTACAATGAGCAGTTCTTC
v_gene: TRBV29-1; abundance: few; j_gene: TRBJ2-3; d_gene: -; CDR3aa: CSVDLTLTQYF; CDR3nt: TGCAGCGTTGATTTGACCTTGACGCAGTATTTT
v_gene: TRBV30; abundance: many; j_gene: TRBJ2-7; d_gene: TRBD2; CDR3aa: CAWSVTSGNFYEQYF; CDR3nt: TGTGCCTGGAGTGTTACTAGCGGGAACTTCTACGAGCAGTACTTC
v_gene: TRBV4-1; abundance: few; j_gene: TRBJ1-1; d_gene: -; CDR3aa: CASSQDKMGNTEAFF; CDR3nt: TGCGCCAGCAGCCAAGATAAGATGGGGAACACTGAAGCTTTCTTT
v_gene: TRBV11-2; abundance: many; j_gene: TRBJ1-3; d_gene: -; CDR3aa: CASSPGSSGNTIYF; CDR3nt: TGTGCCAGCAGCCCAGGGAGCTCTGGAAACACCATATATTTT
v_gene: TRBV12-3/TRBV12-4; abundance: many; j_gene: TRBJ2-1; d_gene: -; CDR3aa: CASSGQPPYNEQFF; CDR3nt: TGTGCCAGCAGTGGCCAGCCCCCTTACAATGAGCAGTTCTTC
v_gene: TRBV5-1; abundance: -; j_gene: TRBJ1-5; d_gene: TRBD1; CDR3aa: CASSEGQGDSQPQHF; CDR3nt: TGCGCCAGCAGCGAGGGACAGGGTGACTCTCAGCCCCAGCATTTT
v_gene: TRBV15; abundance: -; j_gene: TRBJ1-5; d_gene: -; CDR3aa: CATSRASNQPQHF; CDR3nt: TGTGCCACCAGCAGAGCAAGTAATCAGCCCCAGCATTTT
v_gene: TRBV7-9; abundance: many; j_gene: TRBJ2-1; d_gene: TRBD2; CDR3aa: CASSSPLVAGAYNEQFF; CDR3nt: TGTGCCAGCAGCTCCCCCTTAGTAGCGGGAGCCTACAATGAGCAGTTCTTC
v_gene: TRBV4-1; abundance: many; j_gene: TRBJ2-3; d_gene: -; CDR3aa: CASSRNWGMRTDTQYF; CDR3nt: TGCGCCAGCAGCCGCAATTGGGGGATGCGCACAGATACGCAGTATTTT
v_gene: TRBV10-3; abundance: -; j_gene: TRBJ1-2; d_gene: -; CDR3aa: CAISPQGSNYGYTF; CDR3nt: TGTGCCATCAGCCCGCAGGGTTCTAACTATGGCTACACCTTC
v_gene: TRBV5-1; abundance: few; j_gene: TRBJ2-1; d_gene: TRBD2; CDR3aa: CASGIAGGRNEQFF; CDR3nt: TGCGCCAGCGGGATAGCGGGAGGTAGGAATGAGCAGTTCTTC
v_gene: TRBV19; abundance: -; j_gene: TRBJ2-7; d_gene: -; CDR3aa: CASSGGGRPTYEQYF; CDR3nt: TGTGCCAGTAGTGGGGGCGGGAGACCGACCTACGAGCAGTACTTC
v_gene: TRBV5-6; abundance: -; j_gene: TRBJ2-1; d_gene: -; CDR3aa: CASSPDSFSYNEQFF; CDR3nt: TGTGCCAGCAGCCCGGACAGTTTTTCCTACAATGAGCAGTTCTTC
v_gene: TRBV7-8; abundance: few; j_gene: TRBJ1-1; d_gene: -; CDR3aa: CASSLEGSQRTEAFF; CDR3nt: TGTGCCAGCAGCTTGGAGGGGTCGCAAAGGACTGAAGCTTTCTTT
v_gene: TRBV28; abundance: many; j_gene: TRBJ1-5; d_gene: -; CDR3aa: CASSLLGSQPQHF; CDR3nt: TGTGCCAGCAGTTTATTAGGGTCTCAGCCCCAGCATTTT
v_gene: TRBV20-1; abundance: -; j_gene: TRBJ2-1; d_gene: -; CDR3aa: CSASPLSRLHDNEQFF; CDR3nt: TGCAGTGCTAGCCCCCTGTCCCGTCTACATGACAATGAGCAGTTCTTC
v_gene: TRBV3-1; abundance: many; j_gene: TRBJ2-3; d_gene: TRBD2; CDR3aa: CASSQDPVSGRGIDTQYF; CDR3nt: TGTGCCAGCAGCCAAGATCCGGTTAGCGGGAGGGGTATAGATACGCAGTATTTT
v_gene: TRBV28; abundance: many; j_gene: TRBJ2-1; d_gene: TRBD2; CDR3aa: CASKQAGWDNEQFF; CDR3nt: TGTGCCAGCAAACAAGCGGGATGGGACAATGAGCAGTTCTTC
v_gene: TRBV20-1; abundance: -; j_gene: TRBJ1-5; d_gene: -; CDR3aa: CSARSALGSNQPQHF; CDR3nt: TGCAGTGCTAGATCTGCGTTAGGATCCAATCAGCCCCAGCATTTT
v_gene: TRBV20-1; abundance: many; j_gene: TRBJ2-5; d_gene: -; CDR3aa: CSAREETQYF; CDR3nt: TGCAGTGCTAGAGAAGAGACCCAGTACTTC
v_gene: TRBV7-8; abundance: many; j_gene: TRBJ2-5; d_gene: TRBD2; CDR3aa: CASSSPLAGGETQYF; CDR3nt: TGTGCCAGCAGCTCCCCCTTAGCGGGAGGTGAGACCCAGTACTTC
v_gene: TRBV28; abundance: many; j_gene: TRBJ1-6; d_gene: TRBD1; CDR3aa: CASSSDRGVSPLHF; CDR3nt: TGTGCCAGCAGTTCGGACAGGGGCGTTTCACCCCTCCACTTT
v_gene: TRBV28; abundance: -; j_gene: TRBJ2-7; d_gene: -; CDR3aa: CASSAARYEQYF; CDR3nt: TGTGCCAGCAGTGCCGCTCGATACGAGCAGTACTTC
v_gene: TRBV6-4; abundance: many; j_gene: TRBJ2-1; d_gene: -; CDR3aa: CASSDSGGSVYEQFF; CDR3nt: TGTGCCAGCAGTGACTCGGGCGGGTCGGTCTATGAGCAGTTCTTC
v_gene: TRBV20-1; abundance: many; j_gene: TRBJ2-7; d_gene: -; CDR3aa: CSARDPSVDDYEQYF; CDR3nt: TGCAGTGCTAGAGATCCTAGCGTAGACGACTACGAGCAGTACTTC
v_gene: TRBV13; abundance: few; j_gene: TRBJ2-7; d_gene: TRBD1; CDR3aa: CASSLLGDSSYEQYF; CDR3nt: TGTGCCAGCAGTCTCCTAGGGGACAGCTCCTACGAGCAGTACTTC
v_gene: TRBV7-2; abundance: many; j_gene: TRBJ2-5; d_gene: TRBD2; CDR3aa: CASSPPGGRETQYF; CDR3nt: TGTGCCAGCAGCCCCCCGGGCGGGAGGGAGACCCAGTACTTC
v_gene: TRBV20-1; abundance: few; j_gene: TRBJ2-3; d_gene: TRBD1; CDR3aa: CSARDLAGGEDTQYF; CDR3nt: TGCAGTGCTAGAGATCTGGCAGGGGGAGAGGATACGCAGTATTTT
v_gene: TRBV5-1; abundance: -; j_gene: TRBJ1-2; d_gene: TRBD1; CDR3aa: CASSGTGIYGYTF; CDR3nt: TGCGCCAGCAGCGGGACAGGGATCTATGGCTACACCTTC